This T cell receptor (beta chain) came from a study of control samples from healthy donors and cancer patients. Produced via immunoSEQ multiplex PCR; TCRdb's table is partial and in-frame only. The sample consists of 150,000 or so clones, 88% of them appearing once. V lost 2 bases, J lost 1 base, and 8 bases lay in between. Per germline, CDR1 MNHNS and CDR2 SASEGT. The CDR3 extends over 15 amino acids. This clone was observed once. The sequencing sample was made of blood. The sequence was collected from a man aged 18-30 years in good health. The chain has TRBV6-1 and TRBJ1-4; D is undetermined. The DNA of the CDR3 is TGTGCCAGCAGTGAACTAGGAGGAACTAATGAAAAACTGTTTTTT. It encodes CASSELGGTNEKLFF.